These T cell receptor beta chains were read from a single sample in a study of OX40 agonist ivuxolimab in advanced cancers. Method: immunoSEQ multiplex PCR; TCRdb's copy keeps in-frame clones and lacks some. This table has approximately 30,000 clones, around 84% appearing once. Material: CD4+ or CD8+ T cells sorted from blood, obtained in a trial of the OX40 agonist ivuxolimab. All receptors derive from an adult with an advanced solid tumor such as melanoma, head and neck, liver or kidney cancer. The CDR3 runs from the conserved cysteine through the conserved F or W. The order of the fields is J gene, V gene, D gene, clone size, CDR3 DNA, CDR3 protein. D genes are given only for firm matches. The size of a clone is reported for some rows only, either as once, few or many, or as a class for expanded clones.

J: TRBJ2-6
V: TRBV6-4
D: -
size: -
DNA: TGTGCCAGCAGTGGAGGCAGTAGCTCTGGGGCCAACGTCCTGACTTTC
CDR3: CASSGGSSSGANVLTF

J: TRBJ1-3
V: TRBV5-1
D: -
size: -
DNA: TGCGCCAGCAGCTTAGGACAGAGCTCTGGAAACACCATATATTTT
CDR3: CASSLGQSSGNTIYF

J: TRBJ1-1
V: TRBV2
D: TRBD1
size: medium-sized
DNA: TGTGCCAGCGGTTTGGGACAGTCACTCACTGAAGCTTTCTTT
CDR3: CASGLGQSLTEAFF

J: TRBJ2-1
V: TRBV5-1
D: -
size: -
DNA: TGCGCCAGCAGCTTGGGACTAGACTACAATGAGCAGTTCTTC
CDR3: CASSLGLDYNEQFF

J: TRBJ2-1
V: TRBV27
D: TRBD2
size: -
DNA: TGTGCCAGCAAAGTAGCGGGAGACCTTGAAAATGAGCAGTTCTTC
CDR3: CASKVAGDLENEQFF

J: TRBJ1-2
V: TRBV28
D: TRBD1
size: -
DNA: TGTGCCAGCAGTTTATCCTTGGACAGGGGCGATGGCTACACCTTC
CDR3: CASSLSLDRGDGYTF

J: TRBJ1-5
V: TRBV19
D: -
size: -
DNA: TGTGCCAGTAGCCACCTCGGGGAATCAAATCAGCCCCAGCATTTT
CDR3: CASSHLGESNQPQHF

J: TRBJ2-1
V: TRBV28
D: -
size: -
DNA: TGTGCCAGCAGTTTAGAGGGACGGATCTACAATGAGCAGTTCTTC
CDR3: CASSLEGRIYNEQFF

J: TRBJ2-3
V: TRBV27
D: -
size: -
DNA: TGTGCCAGCAGTTTTGGCCAGGCCCAGGGTACGCAGTATTTT
CDR3: CASSFGQAQGTQYF

J: TRBJ2-1
V: TRBV7-8
D: TRBD2
size: -
DNA: TGTGCCAGCAGCTTAGTCACTAGCGGGAGGACTGAGCAGTTCTTC
CDR3: CASSLVTSGRTEQFF

J: TRBJ2-2
V: TRBV4-3
D: TRBD1
size: -
DNA: TGCGCCAGCAGCCAATCCGGGACAGGGTGGGGGGAGCTGTTTTTT
CDR3: CASSQSGTGWGELFF

J: TRBJ1-5
V: TRBV7-8
D: -
size: -
DNA: TGTGCCAGCAGCACCGCCACAGGGACCAAAAATCAGCCCCAGCATTTT
CDR3: CASSTATGTKNQPQHF

J: TRBJ2-7
V: TRBV9
D: TRBD2
size: once
DNA: TGTGCCAGCAGCGTAGAAAGCGGGAGTTCCTACGAGCAGTACTTC
CDR3: CASSVESGSSYEQYF

J: TRBJ2-3
V: TRBV5-1
D: -
size: -
DNA: TGCGCCAGCAGCCGCTGGACAGATACGCAGTATTTT
CDR3: CASSRWTDTQYF

J: TRBJ2-7
V: TRBV6-5
D: TRBD1
size: -
DNA: TGTGCCAGCAGCATTACCGGGACAGGAACCTACGAGCAGTACTTC
CDR3: CASSITGTGTYEQYF

J: TRBJ2-7
V: TRBV19
D: TRBD2
size: few
DNA: TGTGCCAGTAGCCCCGGACTAGACTACGAGCAGTACTTC
CDR3: CASSPGLDYEQYF

J: TRBJ1-2
V: TRBV5-1
D: -
size: -
DNA: TGCGCCAGCAGCTTGGTTGGCTATGGCTACACCTTC
CDR3: CASSLVGYGYTF

J: TRBJ2-7
V: TRBV6-1
D: TRBD2
size: -
DNA: TGTGCCAGCAGTGAATGGAATAGCGGGAACTCCTACGAGCAGTACTTC
CDR3: CASSEWNSGNSYEQYF

J: TRBJ2-7
V: TRBV28
D: -
size: -
DNA: TGTGCCAGCAGTTTATTGTACGGGCAGGGGGACTCCGAGCAGTACTTC
CDR3: CASSLLYGQGDSEQYF

J: TRBJ2-1
V: TRBV18
D: TRBD2
size: -
DNA: TGTGCCAGCTCACCAAGGACTAGCGGGAGGTTCAGTGAGCAGTTCTTC
CDR3: CASSPRTSGRFSEQFF

J: TRBJ2-2
V: TRBV28
D: -
size: -
DNA: TGTGCCAGCAGGGAGACCGGGGAGCTGTTTTTT
CDR3: CASRETGELFF

J: TRBJ2-5
V: TRBV7-9
D: -
size: few
DNA: TGTGCCAGCAGCCTGCTACTGGTTAGGAAAGAGACCCAGTACTTC
CDR3: CASSLLLVRKETQYF